This T cell receptor (beta chain) was identified during a study of blood T cell repertoires in COVID-19 (dated by TCRdb to about 2020). Concerning the study at large: Samples covering the acute and convalescent phases of COVID-19 were provided by collaborators in the United States, Italy and Spain. The repertoires were made available in a free public database intended to serve as a resource for research on the immune response to SARS-CoV-2. HLA class I and class II types, where available, came from metadata supplied by the sample provider rather than from assay-based typing. A de-identified subject ID, COVID-19 status, age in years and sex were almost always included in the sample metadata. Samples came from the ongoing ImmuneRACE study (first 160 participants) plus 1,254 subjects from 6 global collaborators. The prospective study material was composed of cDNA or gDNA derived from T cells, B-cell-depleted T cells, or PBMCs. Deeply sampled blood TCRbeta repertoires from subjects exposed to, actively infected with, or recovered from COVID-19 were included in the dataset.

TCRbeta CDR3 regions were amplified from genomic DNA by means of the immunoSEQ Assay, a bias-controlled multiplex PCR. The authors' pipeline ran thus. The number of nucleated cells in each sample was estimated by amplification of reference gene primers within the assay. Sequence reads were collapsed and filtered to measure the absolute abundance of every unique TCRbeta CDR3 rearrangement. Productive Simpson clonality was computed per sample as the square root of Simpson's diversity index over productive rearrangements. TCRdb obtained this table from immuneACCESS and retained in-frame rearrangements with V and J assigned. These tables miss some clones; where compared with another copy, unresolved V genes account for less than half of the shortfall, and the remainder is unexplained. Clonal size and the V and J genes are those of that table, whereas D and trimming came from the DNA. This sample has 40,000 to 55,000 clones in its table, and roughly nine tenths of those were observed once. The leading ten clones occupy roughly 15% of the sample.

The research as a whole found: How much clinical and demographic metadata was included differed by source and by participant, and the metadata was provided uncurated.

The collaborating institutions used their own protocols to collect whole blood in K2EDTA tubes. Collaborator samples were shipped for TCRbeta analysis as frozen whole blood, isolated PBMCs, or DNA extracted from either sample type. With regard to this clone: The antigen it recognizes is unknown. Base qualities are not provided; no much larger clone lies one nucleotide away.

The sequence came from a man aged 65-85 years with active COVID-19. Material: peripheral blood.

DNA sequence: TGTGCCAGCAGCTTGCAGAGGTTGGGTTTAACTGAAGCTTTCTTT. This encodes CASSLQRLGLTEAFF. The chain links TRBV5-8 with TRBJ1-1, with the identity of the D gene unclear. At the junction V is shortened by 1 base and J by 5 bases, with 15 bases in between. From its cysteine to its phenylalanine, the CDR3 spans 15 amino acids. Kept here is only the CDR3 DNA, which spans 45 bases and is read in frame from base 1. According to the germline V gene, CDR1 reads SGHTS and CDR2 reads YDEGEE.